This T cell receptor beta chain was sequenced during a study of shared clonotypes between healthy human individuals. Study conclusions and caveats: Shared clonotypes across all four donors exceeded non-shared ones in generation probability.

Data came from immunoSEQ multiplex PCR; TCRdb stores just in-frame clones and leaves some out. The table shows about 700,000 clones, with about 74% occurring only once. Germline CDR1 MNHEY, CDR2 SVGAGI. This CDR3 region has 14 residues. V was pared by 5 bases and J by 0 bases, with 11 bases between. In its sample, this clone was seen a few times. What it binds is not known. The investigators split CD4+ cells into a CD45RA+ naive subset and a CD45RA-negative memory subset. Sequencing was performed on memory CD4+ T cells sorted from blood. Subset given: CD45RA-negative fraction. The chain employs TRBV6-5 and TRBJ2-7; a possible D gene is TRBD2 (5 bases). The sequence was obtained from a woman in her thirties in good health. The DNA for the CDR3 is TGTGCCAGCAGTCGGGATAGGAGCTCCTACGAGCAGTACTTC. Encoded protein: CASSRDRSSYEQYF.